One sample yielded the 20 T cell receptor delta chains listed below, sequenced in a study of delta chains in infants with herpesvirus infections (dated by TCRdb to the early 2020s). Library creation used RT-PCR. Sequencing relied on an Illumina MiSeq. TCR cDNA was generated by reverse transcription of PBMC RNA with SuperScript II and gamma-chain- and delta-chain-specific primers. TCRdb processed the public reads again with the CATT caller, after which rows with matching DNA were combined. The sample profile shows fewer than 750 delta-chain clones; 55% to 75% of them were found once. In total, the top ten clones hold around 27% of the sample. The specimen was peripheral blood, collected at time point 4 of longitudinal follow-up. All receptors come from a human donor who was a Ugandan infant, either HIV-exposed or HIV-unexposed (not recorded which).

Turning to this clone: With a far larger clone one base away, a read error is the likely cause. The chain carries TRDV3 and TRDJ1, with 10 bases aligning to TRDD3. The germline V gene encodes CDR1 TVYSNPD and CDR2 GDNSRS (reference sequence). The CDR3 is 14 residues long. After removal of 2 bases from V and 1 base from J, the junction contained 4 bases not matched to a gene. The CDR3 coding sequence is TGTGCCTTTTCCTGGGGGATAACCACCGATAAACTCATCTTT. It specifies CAFSWGITTDKLIF.

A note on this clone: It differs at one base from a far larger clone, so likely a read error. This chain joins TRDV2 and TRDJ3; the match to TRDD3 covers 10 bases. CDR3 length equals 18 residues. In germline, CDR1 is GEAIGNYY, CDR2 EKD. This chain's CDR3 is CARDTLGDSSWDTRQMFF. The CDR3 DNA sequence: TGTGCCCGTGACACTCTGGGGGATAGCTCCTGGGACACCCGACAGATGTTTTTC.

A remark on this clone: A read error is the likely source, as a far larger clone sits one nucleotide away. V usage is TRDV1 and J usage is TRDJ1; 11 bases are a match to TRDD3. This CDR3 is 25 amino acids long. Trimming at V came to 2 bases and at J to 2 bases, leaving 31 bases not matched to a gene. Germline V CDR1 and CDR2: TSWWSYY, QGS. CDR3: CALGERGLLRLVSYWGICRTDKLIF. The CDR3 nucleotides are TGTGCTCTTGGGGAAAGGGGGCTCCTAAGATTAGTCTCTTACTGGGGGATATGCCGGACCGATAAACTCATCTTT.

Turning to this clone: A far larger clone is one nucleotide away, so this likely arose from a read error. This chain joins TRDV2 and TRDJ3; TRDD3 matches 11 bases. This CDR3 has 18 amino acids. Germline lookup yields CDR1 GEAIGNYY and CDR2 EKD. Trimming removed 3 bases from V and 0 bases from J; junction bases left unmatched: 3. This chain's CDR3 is CACDALGDSSWDTRQMFF. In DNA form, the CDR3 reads TGTGCCTGTGACGCACTGGGGGATAGCTCCTGGGACACCCGACAGATGTTTTTC.

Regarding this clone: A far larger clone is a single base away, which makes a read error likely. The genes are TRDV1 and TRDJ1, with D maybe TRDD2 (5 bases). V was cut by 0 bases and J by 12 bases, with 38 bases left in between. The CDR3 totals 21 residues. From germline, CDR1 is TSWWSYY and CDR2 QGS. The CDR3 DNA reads TGTGCTCTTGGGGAACTAAGACCCCACGGTCATTTGCCCTACCCAGTAAAGGACATCATCTTT. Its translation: CALGELRPHGHLPYPVKDIIF.

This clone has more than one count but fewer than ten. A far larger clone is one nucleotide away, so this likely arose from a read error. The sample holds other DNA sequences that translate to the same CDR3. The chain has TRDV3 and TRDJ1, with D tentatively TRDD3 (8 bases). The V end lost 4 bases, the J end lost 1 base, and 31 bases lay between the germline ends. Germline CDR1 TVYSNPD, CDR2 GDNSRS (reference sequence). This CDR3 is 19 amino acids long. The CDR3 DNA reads TGTGCCTCCCCCCCTTCCTGCCGGGGGATAGCCAGAACCACCGATAAACTCATCTTT. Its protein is CASPPSCRGIARTTDKLIF.

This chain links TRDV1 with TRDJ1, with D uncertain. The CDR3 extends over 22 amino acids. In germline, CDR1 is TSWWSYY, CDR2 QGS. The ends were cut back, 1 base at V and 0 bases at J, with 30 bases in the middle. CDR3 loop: CALGEPVDMPSGPFGHTDKLIF. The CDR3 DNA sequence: TGTGCTCTTGGGGAACCCGTCGATATGCCGTCCGGGCCCTTTGGTCACACCGATAAACTCATCTTT.

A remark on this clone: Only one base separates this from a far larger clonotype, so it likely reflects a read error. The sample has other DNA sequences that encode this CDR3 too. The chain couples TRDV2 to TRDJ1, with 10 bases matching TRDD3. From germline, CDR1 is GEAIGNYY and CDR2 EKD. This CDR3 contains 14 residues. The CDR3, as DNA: TGTGCCGGTGACATACTGGGGGATACCGATAAACTCATCTTT. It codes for CAGDILGDTDKLIF.

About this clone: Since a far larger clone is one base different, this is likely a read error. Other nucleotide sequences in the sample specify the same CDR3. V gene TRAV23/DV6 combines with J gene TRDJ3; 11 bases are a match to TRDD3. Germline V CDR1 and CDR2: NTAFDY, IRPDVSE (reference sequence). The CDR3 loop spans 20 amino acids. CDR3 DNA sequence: TGTGCTGGGCCGCCCCAAAGGCTGGGGGATACATCCTGGGACACCCGACAGATGTTTTTC. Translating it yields CAGPPQRLGDTSWDTRQMFF.

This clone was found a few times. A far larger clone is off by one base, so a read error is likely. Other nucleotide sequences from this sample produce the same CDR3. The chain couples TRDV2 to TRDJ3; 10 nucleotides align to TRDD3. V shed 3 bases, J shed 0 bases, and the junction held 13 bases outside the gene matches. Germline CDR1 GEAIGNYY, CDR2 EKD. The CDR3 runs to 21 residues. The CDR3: CACDPARLGDSGSWDTRQMFF. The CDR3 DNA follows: TGTGCCTGTGACCCCGCGAGGCTGGGGGATAGCGGCTCCTGGGACACCCGACAGATGTTTTTC.

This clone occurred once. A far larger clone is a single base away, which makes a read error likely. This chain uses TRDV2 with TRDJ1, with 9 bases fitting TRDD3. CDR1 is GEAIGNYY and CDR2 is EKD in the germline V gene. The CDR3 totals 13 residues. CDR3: CACDVLGDDKPIF. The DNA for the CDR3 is TGTGCCTGTGACGTACTGGGGGACGATAAACCCATCTTT.

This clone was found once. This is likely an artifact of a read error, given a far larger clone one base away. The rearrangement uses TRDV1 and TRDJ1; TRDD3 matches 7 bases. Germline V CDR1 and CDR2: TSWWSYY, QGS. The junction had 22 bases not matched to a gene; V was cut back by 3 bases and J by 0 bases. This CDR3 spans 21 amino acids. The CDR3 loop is CALGEPRLLAVLGTDTDKLIF. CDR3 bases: TGTGCTCTTGGGGAGCCCCGTCTTCTCGCCGTACTGGGGACGGACACCGATAAACTCATCTTT.

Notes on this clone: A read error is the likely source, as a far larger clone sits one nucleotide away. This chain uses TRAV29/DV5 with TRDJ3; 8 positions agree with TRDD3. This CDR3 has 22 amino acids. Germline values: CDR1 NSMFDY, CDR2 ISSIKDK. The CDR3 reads CATSYARDTIPRSSWDTRQMFF. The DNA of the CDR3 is TGTGCAACAAGCTACGCAAGGGATACGATCCCCCGGAGCTCCTGGGACACCCGACAGATGTTTTTC.

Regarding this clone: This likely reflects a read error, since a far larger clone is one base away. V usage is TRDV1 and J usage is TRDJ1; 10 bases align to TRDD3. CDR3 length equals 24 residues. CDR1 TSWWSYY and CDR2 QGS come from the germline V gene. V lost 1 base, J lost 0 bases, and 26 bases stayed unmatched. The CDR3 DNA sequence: TGTGCTCTTGGGGAACCGCTTCCTTCCTTCTTGTCGTGCTGGGGGATATTGTACACCGATAAACTCATCTTT. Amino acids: CALGEPLPSFLSCWGILYTDKLIF.

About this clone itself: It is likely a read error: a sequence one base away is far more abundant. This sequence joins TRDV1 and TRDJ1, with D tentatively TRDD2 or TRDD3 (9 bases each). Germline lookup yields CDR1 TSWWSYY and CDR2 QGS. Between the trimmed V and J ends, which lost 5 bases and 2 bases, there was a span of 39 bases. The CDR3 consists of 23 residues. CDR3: CALGTSPSYLSSYWGTNTDKLIF. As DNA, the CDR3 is TGTGCTCTTGGGACCTCGCCTTCCTACCTCTCTTCGTACTGGGGGACGAATACCGATAAACTCATCTTT.

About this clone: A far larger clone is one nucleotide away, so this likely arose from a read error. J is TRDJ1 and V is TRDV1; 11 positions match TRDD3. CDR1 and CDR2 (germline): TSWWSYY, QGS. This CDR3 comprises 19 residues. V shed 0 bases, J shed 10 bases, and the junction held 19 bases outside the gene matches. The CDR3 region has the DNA TGTGCTCTTGGGGAACTTCCCTACAGGGTACTGGGGGATAGGATCGGACTCATCTTT. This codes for CALGELPYRVLGDRIGLIF.

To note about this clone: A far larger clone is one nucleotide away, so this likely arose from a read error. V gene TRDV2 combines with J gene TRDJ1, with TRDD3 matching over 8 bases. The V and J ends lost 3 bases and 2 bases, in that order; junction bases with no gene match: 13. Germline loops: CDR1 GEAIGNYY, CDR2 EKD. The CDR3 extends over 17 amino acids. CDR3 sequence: CACDLLGGTVGTDKLIF. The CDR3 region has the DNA TGTGCCTGTGACCTACTGGGGGGTACGGTAGGGACCGATAAACTCATCTTT.

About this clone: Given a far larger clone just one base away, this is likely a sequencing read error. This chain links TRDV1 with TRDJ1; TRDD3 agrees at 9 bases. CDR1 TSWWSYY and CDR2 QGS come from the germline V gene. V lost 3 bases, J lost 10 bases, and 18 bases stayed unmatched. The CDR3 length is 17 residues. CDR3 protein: CALGEPVSTWGIAGLIF. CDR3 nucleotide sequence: TGTGCTCTTGGGGAGCCCGTTTCTACCTGGGGGATTGCGGGACTCATCTTT.

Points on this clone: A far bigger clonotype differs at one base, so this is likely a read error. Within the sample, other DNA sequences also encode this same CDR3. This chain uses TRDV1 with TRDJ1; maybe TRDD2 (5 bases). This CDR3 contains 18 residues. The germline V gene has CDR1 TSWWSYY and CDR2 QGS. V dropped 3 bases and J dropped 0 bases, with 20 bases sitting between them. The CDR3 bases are TGTGCTCTTGGGGACCTACTTCCCACCTGGATGTACACCGATAAACTCATCTTT. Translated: CALGDLLPTWMYTDKLIF.

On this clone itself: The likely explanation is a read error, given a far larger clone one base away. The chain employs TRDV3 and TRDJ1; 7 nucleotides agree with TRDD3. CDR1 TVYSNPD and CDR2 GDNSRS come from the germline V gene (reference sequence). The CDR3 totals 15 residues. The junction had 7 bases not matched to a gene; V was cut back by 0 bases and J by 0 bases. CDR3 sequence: CAFSTWGLYTDKLIF. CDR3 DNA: TGTGCCTTTAGTACCTGGGGGTTATACACCGATAAACTCATCTTT.